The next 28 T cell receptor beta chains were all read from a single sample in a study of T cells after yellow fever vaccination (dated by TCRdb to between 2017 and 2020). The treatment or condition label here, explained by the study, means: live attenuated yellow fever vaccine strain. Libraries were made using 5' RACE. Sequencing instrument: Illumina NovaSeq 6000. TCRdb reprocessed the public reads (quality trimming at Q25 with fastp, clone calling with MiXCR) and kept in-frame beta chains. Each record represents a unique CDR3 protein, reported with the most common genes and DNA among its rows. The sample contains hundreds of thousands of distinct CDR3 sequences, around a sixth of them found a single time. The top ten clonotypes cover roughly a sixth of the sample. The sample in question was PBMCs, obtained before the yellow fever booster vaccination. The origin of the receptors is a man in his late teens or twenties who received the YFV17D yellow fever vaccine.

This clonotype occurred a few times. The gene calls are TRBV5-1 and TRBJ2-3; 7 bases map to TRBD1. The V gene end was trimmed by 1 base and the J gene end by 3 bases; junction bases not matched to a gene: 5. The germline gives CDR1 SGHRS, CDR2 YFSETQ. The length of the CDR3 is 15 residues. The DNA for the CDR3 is TGCGCCAGCAGCTTGTCCCACAGGGGAACAGATACGCAGTATTTT. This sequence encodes CASSLSHRGTDTQYF.

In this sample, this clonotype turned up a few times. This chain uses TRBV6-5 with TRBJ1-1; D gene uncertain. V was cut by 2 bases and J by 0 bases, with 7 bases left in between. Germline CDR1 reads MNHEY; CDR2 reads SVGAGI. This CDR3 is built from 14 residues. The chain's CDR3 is CASSYQRLNTEAFF. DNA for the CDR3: TGTGCCAGCAGTTACCAGAGGTTGAACACTGAAGCTTTCTTT.

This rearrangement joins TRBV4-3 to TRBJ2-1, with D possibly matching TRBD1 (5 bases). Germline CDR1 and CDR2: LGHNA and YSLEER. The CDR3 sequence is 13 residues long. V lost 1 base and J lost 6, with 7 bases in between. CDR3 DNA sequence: TGCGCCAGCAGCCAAGGACAGATCAATGAGCAGTTCTTC. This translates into CASSQGQINEQFF.

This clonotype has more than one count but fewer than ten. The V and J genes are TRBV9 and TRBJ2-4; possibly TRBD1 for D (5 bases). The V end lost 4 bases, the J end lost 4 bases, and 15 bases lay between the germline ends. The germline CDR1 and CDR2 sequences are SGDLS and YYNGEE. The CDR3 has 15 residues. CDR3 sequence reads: CASSLGATGKNIQYF. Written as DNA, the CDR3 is TGTGCCAGCAGCCTTGGGGCTACAGGAAAAAACATTCAGTACTTC.

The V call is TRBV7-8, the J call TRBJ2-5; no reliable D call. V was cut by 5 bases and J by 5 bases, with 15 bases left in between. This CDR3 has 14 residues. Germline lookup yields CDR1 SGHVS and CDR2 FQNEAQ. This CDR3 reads CASSRGVGRETQYF. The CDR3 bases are TGTGCCAGCAGCCGAGGTGTGGGCCGGGAGACCCAGTACTTC.

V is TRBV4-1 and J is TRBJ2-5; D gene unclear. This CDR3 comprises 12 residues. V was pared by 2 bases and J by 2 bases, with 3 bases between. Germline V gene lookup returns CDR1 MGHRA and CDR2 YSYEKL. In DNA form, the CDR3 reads TGCGCCAGCAGCCAACCTCAAGAGACCCAGTACTTC. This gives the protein CASSQPQETQYF.

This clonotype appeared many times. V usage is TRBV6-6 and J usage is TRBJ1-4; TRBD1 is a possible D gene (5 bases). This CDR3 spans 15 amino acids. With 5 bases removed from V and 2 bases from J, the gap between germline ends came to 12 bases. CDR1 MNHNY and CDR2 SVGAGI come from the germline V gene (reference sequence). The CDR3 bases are TGTGCCAGCAGTGCCACAGGCGGGACTAATGAAAAACTGTTTTTT. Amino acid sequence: CASSATGGTNEKLFF.

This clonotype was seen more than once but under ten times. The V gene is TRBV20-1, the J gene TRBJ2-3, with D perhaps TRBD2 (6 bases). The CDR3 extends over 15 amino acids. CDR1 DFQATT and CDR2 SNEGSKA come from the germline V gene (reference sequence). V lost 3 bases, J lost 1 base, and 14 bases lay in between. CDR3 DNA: TGCAGTGCTAGGGCCGGCGGGGCCGGCACAGATACGCAGTATTTT. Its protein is CSARAGGAGTDTQYF.

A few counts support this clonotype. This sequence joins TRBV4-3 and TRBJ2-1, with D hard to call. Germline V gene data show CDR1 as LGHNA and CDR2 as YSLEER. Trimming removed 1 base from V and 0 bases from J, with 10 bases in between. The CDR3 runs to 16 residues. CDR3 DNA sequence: TGCGCCAGCAGCCAAGTGGGTAGGACCTCCTACAATGAGCAGTTCTTC. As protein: CASSQVGRTSYNEQFF.

This CDR3 is CSARAPDRDHTEAFF. The CDR3 bases are TGCAGTGCTAGAGCCCCGGACAGGGACCACACTGAAGCTTTCTTT. This rearrangement joins TRBV20-1 to TRBJ1-1, with 8 bases aligning to TRBD1. Looked up from germline, CDR1 is DFQATT and CDR2 is SNEGSKA (reference sequence). The CDR3 has 15 amino acids. V shed 1 base and J 3 bases; nucleotides not matched to a gene: 7.

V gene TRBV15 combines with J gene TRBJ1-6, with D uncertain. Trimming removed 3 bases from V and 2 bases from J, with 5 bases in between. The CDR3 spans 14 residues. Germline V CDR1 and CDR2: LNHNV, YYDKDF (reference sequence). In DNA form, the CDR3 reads TGTGCCACCAGCAGGGCAGCCTATAATTCACCCCTCCACTTT. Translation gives CATSRAAYNSPLHF.

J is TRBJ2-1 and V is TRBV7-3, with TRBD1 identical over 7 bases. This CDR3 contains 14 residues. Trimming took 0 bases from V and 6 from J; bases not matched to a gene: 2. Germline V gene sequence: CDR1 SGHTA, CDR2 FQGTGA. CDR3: CASSLTRQGNEQFF. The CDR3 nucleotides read TGTGCCAGCAGCTTAACCCGACAGGGCAATGAGCAGTTCTTC.

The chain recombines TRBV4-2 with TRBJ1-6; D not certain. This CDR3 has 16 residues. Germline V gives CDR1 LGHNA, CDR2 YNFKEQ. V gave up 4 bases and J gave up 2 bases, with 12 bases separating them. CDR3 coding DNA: TGTGCCAGCAGCCCGACGGAGCCCCCCTATAATTCACCCCTCCACTTT. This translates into CASSPTEPPYNSPLHF.

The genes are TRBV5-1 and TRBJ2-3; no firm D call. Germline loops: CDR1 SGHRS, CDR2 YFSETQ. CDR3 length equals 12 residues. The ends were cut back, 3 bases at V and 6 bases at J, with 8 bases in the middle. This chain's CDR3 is CASSSPSDTQYF. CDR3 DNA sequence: TGCGCCAGCAGCTCACCCAGTGATACGCAGTATTTT.

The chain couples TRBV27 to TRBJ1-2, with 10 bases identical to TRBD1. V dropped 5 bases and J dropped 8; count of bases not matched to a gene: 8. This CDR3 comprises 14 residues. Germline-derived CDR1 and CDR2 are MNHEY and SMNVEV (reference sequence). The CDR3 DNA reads TGTGCCAGCAGTCGGAGACAGGGGGCGTGGGGCTACACCTTC. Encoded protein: CASSRRQGAWGYTF.

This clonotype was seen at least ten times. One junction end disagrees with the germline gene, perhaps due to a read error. CDR3 in amino acids: CASSLGLAENIQYF. In DNA form, the CDR3 reads TGCGCCAGCAGCTTGGGGCTAGCCGAAAACATTCAGTACTTC. This chain joins TRBV5-1 and TRBJ2-4; TRBD2 might be the D (5 bases). This CDR3 has 14 residues. CDR1 SGHRS and CDR2 YFSETQ come from the germline V gene.

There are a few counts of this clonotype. CDR3 loop: CASSLGTTLHEQFF. CDR3 bases: TGCGCCAGCAGCTTGGGGACTACACTTCATGAGCAGTTCTTC. J is TRBJ2-1 and V is TRBV5-1; possible D gene TRBD2, 6 bases. The CDR3 loop spans 14 amino acids. Germline V CDR1 and CDR2: SGHRS, YFSETQ. With 0 bases removed from V and 8 bases from J, the gap between germline ends came to 12 bases.

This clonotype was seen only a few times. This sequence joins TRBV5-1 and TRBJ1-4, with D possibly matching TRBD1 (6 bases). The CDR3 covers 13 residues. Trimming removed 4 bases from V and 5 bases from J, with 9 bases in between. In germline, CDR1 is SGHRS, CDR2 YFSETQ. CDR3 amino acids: CASSTDRNEKLFF. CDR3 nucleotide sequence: TGCGCCAGCAGCACTGACAGGAATGAAAAACTGTTTTTT. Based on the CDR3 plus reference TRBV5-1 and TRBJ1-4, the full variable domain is KAGVTQTPRYLIKTRGQQVTLSCSPISGHRSVSWYQQTPGQGLQFLFEYFSETQRNKGNFPGRFSGRQFSNSRSEMNVSTLELGDSALYLCASSTDRNEKLFFGSGTQLSVL.

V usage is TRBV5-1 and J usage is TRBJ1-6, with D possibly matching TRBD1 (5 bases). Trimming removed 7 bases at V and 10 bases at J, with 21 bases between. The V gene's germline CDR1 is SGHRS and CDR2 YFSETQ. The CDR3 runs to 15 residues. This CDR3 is CASQGDLGVGSPLHF. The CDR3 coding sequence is TGCGCCAGCCAGGGAGACTTGGGGGTAGGGTCACCCCTCCACTTT.

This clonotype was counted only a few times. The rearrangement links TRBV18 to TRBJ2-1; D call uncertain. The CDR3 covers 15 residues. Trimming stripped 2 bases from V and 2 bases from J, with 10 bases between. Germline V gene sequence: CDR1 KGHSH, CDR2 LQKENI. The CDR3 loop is CASSPGRNAYNEQFF. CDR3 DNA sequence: TGTGCCAGCTCACCAGGCAGGAATGCCTACAATGAGCAGTTCTTC.

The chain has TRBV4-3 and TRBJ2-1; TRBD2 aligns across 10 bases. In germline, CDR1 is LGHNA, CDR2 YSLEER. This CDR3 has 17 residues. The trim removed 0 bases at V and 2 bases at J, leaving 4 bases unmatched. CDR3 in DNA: TGCGCCAGCAGCCAAGATGGGCTAGCGGGGGCCTACAATGAGCAGTTCTTC. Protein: CASSQDGLAGAYNEQFF.

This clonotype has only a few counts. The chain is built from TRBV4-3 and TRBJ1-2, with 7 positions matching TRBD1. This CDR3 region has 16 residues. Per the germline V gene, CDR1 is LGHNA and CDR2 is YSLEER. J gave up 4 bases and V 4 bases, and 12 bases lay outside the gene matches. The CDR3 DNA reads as TGCGCCAGCAGCCCGGGGAGGGACAGACCTTTCTATGGCTACACCTTC. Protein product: CASSPGRDRPFYGYTF.

The CDR3 here is CASRVGAGPYGYTF. CDR3 nucleotides: TGTGCCAGCAGGGTGGGGGCAGGCCCCTATGGCTACACCTTC. This chain connects TRBV27 to TRBJ1-2, with D possibly matching TRBD1 (6 bases). Trimming stripped 6 bases from V and 4 bases from J, with 15 bases between. The CDR3 contains 14 residues. Per germline, CDR1 MNHEY and CDR2 SMNVEV (reference sequence).

CDR3 region: CSVEDLRDQETQYF. CDR3 in DNA: TGCAGCGTTGAAGATCTCAGGGACCAAGAGACCCAGTACTTC. This rearrangement joins TRBV29-1 to TRBJ2-5; D possibly corresponds to TRBD1 (5 bases). Germline-derived CDR1 and CDR2 are SQVTM and ANQGSEA. The V gene lost 0 bases and the J gene lost 0 bases, with 8 bases spanning the gap. The CDR3 is made up of 14 amino acids.

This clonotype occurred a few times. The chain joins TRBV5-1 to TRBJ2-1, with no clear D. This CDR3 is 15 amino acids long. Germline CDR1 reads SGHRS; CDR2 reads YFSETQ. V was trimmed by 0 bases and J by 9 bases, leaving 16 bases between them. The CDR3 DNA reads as TGCGCCAGCAGCTTGGGGACCCCCAGGTTCGGTGAGCAGTTCTTC. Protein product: CASSLGTPRFGEQFF.

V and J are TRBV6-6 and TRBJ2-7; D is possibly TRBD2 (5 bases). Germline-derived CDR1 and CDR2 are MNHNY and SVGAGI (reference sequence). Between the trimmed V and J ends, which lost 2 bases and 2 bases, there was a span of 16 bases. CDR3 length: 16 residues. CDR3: CASSYPPGSIPYEQYF. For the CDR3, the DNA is TGTGCCAGCAGTTACCCCCCGGGGTCGATCCCCTACGAGCAGTACTTC.

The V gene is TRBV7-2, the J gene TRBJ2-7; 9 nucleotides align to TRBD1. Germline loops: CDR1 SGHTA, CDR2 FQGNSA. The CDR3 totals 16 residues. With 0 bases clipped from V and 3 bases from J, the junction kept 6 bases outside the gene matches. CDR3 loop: CASSLAGTGSYYEQYF. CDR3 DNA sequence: TGTGCCAGCAGCTTAGCCGGGACAGGGTCGTACTACGAGCAGTACTTC. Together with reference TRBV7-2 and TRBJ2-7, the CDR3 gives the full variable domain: GAGVSQSPSNKVTEKGKDVELRCDPISGHTALYWYRQSLGQGLEFLIYFQGNSAPDKSGLPSDRFSAERTGGSVSTLTIQRTQQEDSAVYLCASSLAGTGSYYEQYFGPGTRLTVT.

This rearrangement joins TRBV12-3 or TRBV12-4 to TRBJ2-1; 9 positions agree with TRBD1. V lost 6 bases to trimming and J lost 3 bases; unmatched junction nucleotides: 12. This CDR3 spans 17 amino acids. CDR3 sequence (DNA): TGTGCCAGCAGACCATTAGGGGACAGGGACAGCTACAATGAGCAGTTCTTC. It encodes CASRPLGDRDSYNEQFF.